A single sample is the source of the 30 T cell receptor beta chains below, sequenced in a study of STAT5B mutations in CD4+ large granular lymphocyte leukemia. The protocol was immunoSEQ multiplex PCR, while the TCRdb copy is restricted to in-frame clones and leaves out a portion. The data show over 30,000 clones, 70% to 90% seen once. The specimen sequenced was CD4+ T cells from blood buffy coats. The receptor source for this set is a human donor in good health.

The chain couples TRBV7-2 to TRBJ2-2; 10 bases agree with TRBD2. The germline V gene encodes CDR1 SGHTA and CDR2 FQGNSA. V lost 7 bases to trimming and J lost 4 bases; unmatched junction nucleotides: 9. The CDR3 is 16 amino acids. Here the CDR3 DNA reads TGTGCCAGCACCAGGACTAGCGGTGATGGCACCGGGGAGCTGTTTTTT. Translating gives CASTRTSGDGTGELFF.

Worth noting for this clone: Other DNA sequences in the sample encode the same CDR3. This chain connects TRBV18 to TRBJ2-7; 11 positions match TRBD1. After removal of 6 bases from V and 4 bases from J, the junction contained 8 bases not matched to a gene. The CDR3 loop spans 15 amino acids. Germline CDR1 KGHSH, CDR2 LQKENI. The CDR3 spells CASSPAGQGGYEQYF. CDR3 sequence (DNA): TGTGCCAGCTCCCCGGCGGGACAGGGGGGGTACGAGCAGTACTTC.

The chain recombines TRBV7-2 with TRBJ2-7; D might be TRBD1 or TRBD2, each matching 7 bases. The CDR3 loop spans 17 amino acids. V lost 1 base and J 2 bases, leaving 18 bases between the germline ends. Germline V CDR1 and CDR2: SGHTA, FQGNSA. The CDR3: CASSLGGGTADPYEQYF. CDR3 sequence (DNA): TGTGCCAGCAGCTTAGGGGGAGGGACAGCGGACCCCTACGAGCAGTACTTC.

The chain employs TRBV9 and TRBJ2-3; TRBD1 is a possible D gene (5 bases). The CDR3 is 16 residues long. From germline, CDR1 is SGDLS and CDR2 YYNGEE. Trimming took off 3 bases at V and 3 bases at J, with 17 bases between the two ends. Written as DNA, the CDR3 is TGTGCCAGCAGCGCTCATAGGGGCAGCTTAACAGATACGCAGTATTTT. It translates to CASSAHRGSLTDTQYF.

A remark on this clone: At one end, the junction sequence differs from germline, possibly due to a read error. Different DNA sequences within this sample yield the same CDR3. This CDR3 reads CASSPIRAAGGPADTQYF. The CDR3 DNA is TGTGCCAGCAGCCCTATACGGGCGGCGGGAGGGCCAGCAGATACGCAATATTTT. The rearrangement links TRBV7-9 to TRBJ2-3; 9 bases fit TRBD2. Germline V CDR1 and CDR2: SEHNR, FQNEAQ (reference sequence). CDR3 length: 18 amino acids.

The chain combines TRBV4-3 with TRBJ2-4; weak D call: TRBD2 (7 bases). Looked up from germline, CDR1 is LGHNA and CDR2 is YSLEER. The V end was cut by 0 bases, the J end by 9 bases, with 18 bases between. The CDR3 length is 16 residues. The DNA for the CDR3 is TGCGCCAGCAGCCAAGACCTTAGGGGAGGGGGGGTCATTCAGTACTTC. Its translation: CASSQDLRGGGVIQYF.

The chain combines TRBV7-2 with TRBJ2-4, with no clear D. Trimming removed 1 base at V and 0 bases at J, with 10 bases between. This CDR3 has 16 residues. Per the germline V gene, CDR1 is SGHTA and CDR2 is FQGNSA. CDR3 residues: CASSLGGTVAKNIQYF. In nucleotides, the CDR3 is TGTGCCAGCAGCTTAGGGGGTACGGTAGCCAAAAACATTCAGTACTTC.

The rearrangement joins TRBV5-1 to TRBJ2-3; D is ambiguous. Germline values: CDR1 SGHRS, CDR2 YFSETQ. The CDR3 totals 12 residues. V lost 0 bases and J lost 9, with 8 bases in between. CDR3 coding DNA: TGCGCCAGCAGCTTGGAGGCGTCAACGCAGTATTTT. Protein: CASSLEASTQYF.

The chain is built from TRBV18 and TRBJ1-3; perhaps TRBD1 as D (5 bases). CDR1 and CDR2 from the germline V gene are KGHSH and LQKENI. V lost 3 bases and J lost 0, with 15 bases in between. This CDR3 is built from 17 residues. The chain's CDR3 is CASSPPNRDLSGNTIYF. CDR3 nucleotides: TGTGCCAGCTCACCTCCGAACCGGGACCTCTCTGGAAACACCATATATTTT.

The chain carries TRBV21-1 and TRBJ2-5. TRBV21-1 is flagged as a pseudogene. This CDR3 region has 16 residues. The CDR3 spells CASSKRYLGQQETQYF. The CDR3 DNA reads TGTGCCAGCAGCAAAAGGTATCTTGGCCAGCAAGAGACCCAGTACTTC.

This sequence joins TRBV6-1 and TRBJ1-1; D is ambiguous. V lost 2 bases to trimming and J lost 4 bases, with 11 bases between them. The CDR3 totals 14 residues. The germline V gene encodes CDR1 MNHNS and CDR2 SASEGT. Here the CDR3 DNA reads TGTGCCAGCAGTGAACTTCCCGGGAGCACTGAAGCTTTCTTT. Translating gives CASSELPGSTEAFF.

The chain combines TRBV9 with TRBJ2-1, with D perhaps TRBD2 (6 bases). V lost 0 bases and J lost 4, with 11 bases in between. The CDR3 extends over 15 amino acids. Germline V lookup: CDR1 SGDLS, CDR2 YYNGEE. The CDR3 region is CASSVVSGTYNEQFF. The CDR3 nucleotides read TGTGCCAGCAGCGTAGTTAGCGGAACATACAATGAGCAGTTCTTC.

V and J are TRBV25-1 and TRBJ2-7; 7 nucleotides agree with TRBD1. Germline V gives CDR1 MGHDK, CDR2 SYGVNS. The CDR3 extends over 11 amino acids. The V segment lost 7 bases and the J segment 12 bases; nucleotides outside the gene matches: 9. Here the CDR3 reads CASTQQGTWYF. For the CDR3, the DNA is TGTGCCAGCACTCAACAGGGGACCTGGTACTTC.

This clone appeared once. This chain links TRBV5-6 with TRBJ1-1; D perhaps matches TRBD1 (5 bases). CDR1 is SGHDT and CDR2 is YYEEEE in the germline V gene. Between the trimmed V and J ends, which lost 1 base and 2 bases, there was a span of 15 bases. The CDR3 has 16 amino acids. Written as DNA, the CDR3 is TGTGCCAGCAGCTTGAGCCCAGGGAGGGGAAACACTGAAGCTTTCTTT. It specifies CASSLSPGRGNTEAFF. The whole variable domain, filled in from reference TRBV5-6 and TRBJ1-1, reads DAGVTQSPTHLIKTRGQQVTLRCSPKSGHDTVSWYQQALGQGPQFIFQYYEEEERQRGNFPDRFSGHQFPNYSSELNVNALLLGDSALYLCASSLSPGRGNTEAFFGQGTRLTVV.

V gene TRBV18 combines with J gene TRBJ2-1, with 7 bases matching TRBD2. This CDR3 is built from 17 residues. CDR1 and CDR2 (germline): KGHSH, LQKENI. V lost 2 bases, J lost 8 bases, and 15 bases stayed unmatched. The chain's CDR3 is CASSPGPLRGSFDEQFF. CDR3 DNA: TGTGCCAGCTCACCAGGGCCTCTCCGCGGGAGCTTCGATGAGCAGTTCTTC.

This rearrangement joins TRBV29-1 to TRBJ1-1; D ambiguous. The germline CDR1 and CDR2 sequences are SQVTM and ANQGSEA. V shed 8 bases and J shed 2 bases, with 15 bases lying between them. The CDR3 spans 13 residues. The CDR3 nucleotides read TGCAGCAACACACGGACGGGTAACACTGAAGCTTTCTTT. This gives the protein CSNTRTGNTEAFF. The full variable domain, with the rest looked up from reference TRBV29-1 and TRBJ1-1, is SAVISQKPSRDICQRGTSLTIQCQVDSQVTMMFWYRQQPGQSLTLIATANQGSEATYESGFVIDKFPISRPNLTFSTLTVSNMSPEDSSIYLCSNTRTGNTEAFFGQGTRLTVV.

V usage is TRBV5-6 and J usage is TRBJ2-6; D is uncertain. The CDR3 is 15 amino acids. Germline V gene data show CDR1 as SGHDT and CDR2 as YYEEEE. Trimming took 2 bases from V and 4 from J, leaving 10 bases between them. CDR3 in DNA: TGTGCCAGCAGCTTCGGATTTCGGGGGGCCAACGTCCTGACTTTC. This translates into CASSFGFRGANVLTF.

This chain links TRBV7-8 with TRBJ1-2; D gene unclear. Germline V gene data show CDR1 as SGHVS and CDR2 as FQNEAQ. V dropped 1 base and J dropped 8 bases, with 5 bases sitting between them. CDR3 length: 11 residues. DNA for the CDR3: TGTGCCAGCAGCTTAGGGGCCGGCTACACCTTC. Protein sequence: CASSLGAGYTF.

The gene calls are TRBV6-5 and TRBJ2-3, with a possible D match to TRBD2 (5 bases). The V and J ends lost 6 bases and 3 bases respectively, with 16 bases between them. The CDR3 sequence is 15 residues long. CDR1 and CDR2 from the germline V gene are MNHEY and SVGAGI. The CDR3 sequence: CASSRRFLGTDTQYF. CDR3 DNA sequence: TGTGCCAGCAGCCGGAGGTTCCTGGGTACAGATACGCAGTATTTT.

This chain links TRBV5-4 with TRBJ2-1, with D tentatively TRBD1 or TRBD2 (5 bases each). The CDR3 runs to 15 residues. V was clipped by 4 bases and J by 3 bases, with 14 bases between them. Germline values: CDR1 SGHNT, CDR2 YYREEE (reference sequence). DNA of the CDR3: TGTGCCAGCAGCCCCGAGAGGGGCTACTACAATGAGCAGTTCTTC. This codes for CASSPERGYYNEQFF. Filled out from reference TRBV5-4 and TRBJ2-1, the complete variable domain reads ETGVTQSPTHLIKTRGQQVTLRCSSQSGHNTVSWYQQALGQGPQFIFQYYREEENGRGNFPPRFSGLQFPNYSSELNVNALELDDSALYLCASSPERGYYNEQFFGPGTRLTVL.

This clone is medium-sized within its sample. The CDR3 nucleotides read TGTGCCAGCAGTCCTCACGGGGAGAGTCAGCCCCAGCATTTT. Amino acids: CASSPHGESQPQHF. The V call is TRBV6-5, the J call TRBJ1-5; no clear D. The V and J ends lost 5 bases and 6 bases respectively, with 14 bases between them. This CDR3 is built from 14 residues. Germline V gene data show CDR1 as MNHEY and CDR2 as SVGAGI.

The chain joins TRBV10-1 to TRBJ2-5; D gene ambiguous. Per the germline V gene, CDR1 is WNHNN and CDR2 is SYGVQD (reference sequence). The V and J ends lost 3 bases and 2 bases respectively, with 4 bases between them. The CDR3 length is 12 residues. CDR3: CASSEGQETQYF. In DNA form, the CDR3 reads TGCGCCAGCAGTGAAGGGCAAGAGACCCAGTACTTC.

The rearrangement joins TRBV7-6 to TRBJ1-1, with D perhaps matching TRBD1 (6 bases). CDR3 length equals 15 residues. The germline CDR1 and CDR2 sequences are SGHVS and FNYEAQ. V lost 3 bases to trimming and J lost 4 bases, with 15 bases between them. The CDR3 region has the DNA TGTGCCAGCAGCTTGGGCACGGGGGCGGTCACTGAAGCTTTCTTT. It codes for CASSLGTGAVTEAFF. Full variable domain (remainder filled in from reference TRBV7-6 and TRBJ1-1): GAGVSQSPRYKVTKRGQDVALRCDPISGHVSLYWYRQALGQGPEFLTYFNYEAQQDKSGLPNDRFSAERPEGSISTLTIQRTEQRDSAMYRCASSLGTGAVTEAFFGQGTRLTVV.

This chain connects TRBV7-3 to TRBJ2-1; 7 nucleotides agree with TRBD2. The CDR3 has 14 residues. The V segment lost 2 bases and the J segment 8 bases; nucleotides outside the gene matches: 6. Germline CDR1 reads SGHTA; CDR2 reads FQGTGA. Written as DNA, the CDR3 is TGTGCCAGCAGCTTAGGACTAGAAGGGGATGAGCAGTTCTTC. It yields the protein CASSLGLEGDEQFF. The whole variable domain, remainder taken from reference TRBV7-3 and TRBJ2-1, is GAGVSQTPSNKVTEKGKYVELRCDPISGHTALYWYRQSLGQGPEFLIYFQGTGAADDSGLPNDRFFAVRPEGSVSTLKIQRTERGDSAVYLCASSLGLEGDEQFFGPGTRLTVL.

The chain is built from TRBV19 and TRBJ2-2; the D gene is possibly TRBD1 (6 bases). Trimming took 5 bases from V and 3 from J, leaving 10 bases between them. The CDR3 extends over 14 amino acids. From germline, CDR1 is LNHDA and CDR2 SQIVND (reference sequence). The CDR3: CASSLNRDTGELFF. In DNA form, the CDR3 reads TGTGCCAGTAGTCTAAACAGGGACACCGGGGAGCTGTTTTTT.

V gene TRBV14 combines with J gene TRBJ2-7, with D uncertain. There are 13 residues in the CDR3. Germline-derived CDR1 and CDR2 are SGHDN and FVKESK. Between the trimmed V and J ends, which lost 3 bases and 1 base, there was a span of 7 bases. CDR3 residues: CASSQDVSYEQYF. The CDR3 DNA is TGTGCCAGCAGCCAGGACGTTTCCTACGAGCAGTACTTC.

J is TRBJ2-1 and V is TRBV4-1, with 7 bases that match TRBD2. J lost 2 bases, V lost 1 base, and 2 bases had no gene match. The CDR3 spans 15 residues. In germline, CDR1 is MGHRA, CDR2 YSYEKL. The CDR3 protein is CASSQGLAAYNEQFF. CDR3 nucleotides: TGCGCCAGCAGCCAAGGGCTAGCGGCCTACAATGAGCAGTTCTTC.

The chain employs TRBV5-4 and TRBJ2-1; 10 bases line up with TRBD2. Germline assignment: CDR1 SGHNT and CDR2 YYREEE (reference sequence). The CDR3 length is 15 residues. V lost 0 bases, J lost 7 bases, and 4 bases stayed unmatched. The CDR3 region is CASSLGTSGENEQFF. CDR3 bases: TGTGCCAGCAGCTTGGGGACTAGCGGAGAAAATGAGCAGTTCTTC.

The chain has TRBV29-1 and TRBJ2-2; tentatively, D is TRBD1 (5 bases). Germline V gives CDR1 SQVTM, CDR2 ANQGSEA. The CDR3 sequence is 12 residues long. Between the trimmed V and J ends, which lost 6 bases and 5 bases, there was a span of 10 bases. The chain's CDR3 is CSVGRQTGELFF. The CDR3 DNA is TGCAGCGTCGGCCGACAGACCGGGGAGCTGTTTTTT.

This clone has just one count. V and J are TRBV6-5 and TRBJ1-1, with D uncertain. The V and J ends lost 0 bases and 6 bases respectively, with 11 bases between them. CDR3 length equals 14 residues. The germline V gene has CDR1 MNHEY and CDR2 SVGAGI. The CDR3: CASSYSGEVAEAFF. The CDR3 DNA sequence: TGTGCCAGCAGTTACTCGGGAGAAGTGGCTGAAGCTTTCTTT.